A single sample is the source of the 10 T cell receptor beta chains below, sequenced in a study of PD-L1 blockade in urothelial cancer. Using immunoSEQ multiplex PCR, the repertoire was profiled, and TCRdb retains in-frame clones only, with some absent. In the table there are 25,000 to 35,000 clones, around 90% of which are singletons. The material sequenced was PBMCs, taken around atezolizumab (anti-PD-L1) treatment. All receptors come from a man between 50 and 59 years old with urothelial cancer.

The chain couples TRBV27 to TRBJ1-5; possibly TRBD1 for D (6 bases). Deletions cut 4 bases from V and 0 bases from J, with 10 bases between. The CDR3 spans 15 residues. CDR1 and CDR2 (germline): MNHEY, SMNVEV (reference sequence). CDR3 protein: CASSYSRGSNQPQHF. The CDR3 DNA reads TGTGCCAGCAGTTACTCCAGGGGTAGCAATCAGCCCCAGCATTTT.

The V gene is TRBV5-6, the J gene TRBJ2-5, with TRBD1 matching over 7 bases. This CDR3 spans 15 amino acids. The V gene's germline CDR1 is SGHDT and CDR2 YYEEEE. After removal of 0 bases from V and 5 bases from J, the junction contained 7 bases not matched to a gene. The CDR3 here is CASSLARGFLETQYF. As DNA, the CDR3 is TGTGCCAGCAGCTTGGCCAGGGGGTTTTTGGAGACCCAGTACTTC. Using reference TRBV5-6 and TRBJ2-5 for the parts outside the CDR3, the full variable domain is DAGVTQSPTHLIKTRGQQVTLRCSPKSGHDTVSWYQQALGQGPQFIFQYYEEEERQRGNFPDRFSGHQFPNYSSELNVNALLLGDSALYLCASSLARGFLETQYFGPGTRLLVL.

The chain couples TRBV7-9 to TRBJ2-1, with 7 bases aligning to TRBD2. This CDR3 contains 17 residues. The germline CDR1 and CDR2 sequences are SEHNR and FQNEAQ (reference sequence). With 4 bases clipped from V and 4 bases from J, the junction kept 13 bases outside the gene matches. The CDR3 DNA reads as TGTGCCAGCAGCTCCGGGAGCCGGCGGGAGCTGTACAATGAGCAGTTCTTC. It encodes CASSSGSRRELYNEQFF.

The chain recombines TRBV30 with TRBJ1-1, with D hard to call. The germline gives CDR1 GTSNPN, CDR2 SVGIG (reference sequence). V lost 2 bases and J lost 4, with 17 bases in between. The CDR3 sequence is 15 residues long. In DNA, the CDR3 is TGTGCCTGGAGTTTATGGGGTGCGAGGGTCACTGAAGCTTTCTTT. This gives the protein CAWSLWGARVTEAFF.

The chain joins TRBV10-2 to TRBJ2-5, with D perhaps TRBD2 (6 bases). Trimming took off 7 bases at V and 6 bases at J, with 12 bases between the two ends. The CDR3 runs to 12 residues. Per germline, CDR1 WSHSY and CDR2 SAAADI. The CDR3 region has the DNA TGCGCCAGCATGGAGGGTTGGAAGACCCAGTACTTC. Its translation: CASMEGWKTQYF.

The rearrangement joins TRBV18 to TRBJ1-4; 8 bases are shared with TRBD1. The CDR3 loop spans 15 amino acids. The V gene's germline CDR1 is KGHSH and CDR2 LQKENI. Trimming cost V 3 bases and J 3 bases; bases outside gene matches: 3. CDR3 nucleotides: TGTGCCAGCTCACCCGCACAGGGGGCTAATGAAAAACTGTTTTTT. Its protein is CASSPAQGANEKLFF.

This chain links TRBV11-2 with TRBJ2-7, with TRBD1 identical over 9 bases. The germline V gene has CDR1 SGHAT and CDR2 FQNNGV. The CDR3 spans 16 residues. The V segment lost 1 base and the J segment 2 bases; nucleotides outside the gene matches: 6. This CDR3 reads CASSLVRTGATYEQYF. The CDR3 DNA is TGTGCCAGCAGCTTAGTCCGGACAGGGGCCACCTACGAGCAGTACTTC.

The gene calls are TRBV7-2 and TRBJ2-7; 11 positions match TRBD1. Losses at the gene ends were 3 bases for V and 0 bases for J; bases not matched to a gene: 7. Germline assignment: CDR1 SGHTA and CDR2 FQGNSA. CDR3 length equals 17 residues. CDR3 loop: CASSFWTGGLHSYEQYF. CDR3 sequence (DNA): TGTGCCAGCAGCTTCTGGACAGGGGGCCTACACTCCTACGAGCAGTACTTC. The variable domain in full, with the rest retrieved from reference TRBV7-2 and TRBJ2-7, is GAGVSQSPSNKVTEKGKDVELRCDPISGHTALYWYRQSLGQGLEFLIYFQGNSAPDKSGLPSDRFSAERTGGSVSTLTIQRTQQEDSAVYLCASSFWTGGLHSYEQYFGPGTRLTVT.

The chain couples TRBV7-8 to TRBJ1-2; 9 bases agree with TRBD1. V gave up 5 bases and J gave up 4 bases; unmatched junction bases: 5. CDR1 and CDR2 (germline): SGHVS, FQNEAQ. This CDR3 is built from 14 residues. The CDR3 is CASSPLQGAYGYTF. In nucleotides, the CDR3 is TGTGCCAGCAGCCCATTACAGGGGGCCTATGGCTACACCTTC.

This chain uses TRBV7-3 with TRBJ2-7; TRBD2 agrees at 9 bases. V was clipped by 5 bases and J by 5 bases; unmatched bases: 10. This CDR3 is 15 amino acids long. In germline, CDR1 is SGHTA, CDR2 FQGTGA. The CDR3 loop is CASSPIVAGVHEQYF. The CDR3 bases are TGTGCCAGCAGCCCCATCGTAGCGGGGGTCCACGAGCAGTACTTC.